Listed below are T cell receptor beta chains from one sample, sequenced in a study of T cell repertoires in cytomegalovirus infection. TCRdb re-analysed the reads in MiXCR, keeping a single row per CDR3 protein. In the table there are a few hundred thousand distinct CDR3 sequences, 40% of which are singletons. Their cognate antigens are unknown. The sequencing used cultured PBMCs, collected from culture after CMV antigen stimulation. The receptors come from a human donor in good health (CMV status not recorded). Some clones in this sample may be carry-over from other donors' samples. Both conserved end residues are part of each CDR3. D genes are given only for firm matches. Some rows have no size entry. The others give once, few or many, or a class for an expanded clone.

few	TRBJ1-2	TRBV6-1	TRBD1	TGTGCCAGCAGATTGGGACAGACGGATGGCTACACCTTC	CASRLGQTDGYTF
.	TRBJ2-1	TRBV20-1	TRBD2	TGCAGTGCTAGAGGGCGGGGGGGCCTATCCAATGAGCAGTTCTTC	CSARGRGGLSNEQFF
.	TRBJ2-3	TRBV12-3/TRBV12-4	.	TGTGCCAGCAGTTTCACTCACACATCAGATACGCAGTATTTT	CASSFTHTSDTQYF
.	TRBJ2-2	TRBV19	.	TGTGCCAGTAGCTCAGTAACCACCGGGGAGCTGTTTTTT	CASSSVTTGELFF
once	TRBJ2-1	TRBV10-3	TRBD1	TGTGCCAGCTCTAGCCGGGACAGGGGATCGGATGAGCAGTTCTTC	CASSSRDRGSDEQFF
few	TRBJ2-1	TRBV27	TRBD2	TGTGCCAGCAGTGGACTAGAACCCTACAATGAGCAGTTCTTC	CASSGLEPYNEQFF
.	TRBJ1-5	TRBV7-2	.	TGTGCCAGCAGCCTAGCTAAGGAACAGGGAAAAGGCAATCAGCCCCAGCATTTT	CASSLAKEQGKGNQPQHF
.	TRBJ2-7	TRBV6-6	.	TGTGCCAGCAACCGGGGGCCCAAGCTAGGCGAGCAGTACTTC	CASNRGPKLGEQYF
.	TRBJ2-3	TRBV12-3/TRBV12-4	TRBD1	TGTGCCAGCACCTGGACAGGGGGGAGCACAGATACGCAGTATTTT	CASTWTGGSTDTQYF
.	TRBJ2-2	TRBV20-1	TRBD2	TGCAGTGCCGCGGGACTAAAAAACACCGGGGAGCTGTTTTTT	CSAAGLKNTGELFF
.	TRBJ2-5	TRBV12-3/TRBV12-4	.	TGTGCCAGCAGTTTAGCCCCCCACGGGACCCAGTACTTC	CASSLAPHGTQYF
.	TRBJ1-6	TRBV27	.	TGTGCCAGCAGTTTATTACCCCAGGAGCCAGGGAGTTCACCCCTCCACTTT	CASSLLPQEPGSSPLHF
.	TRBJ1-5	TRBV5-5	.	TGTGCCAGCAGGATATTCAGGGTTTGGGAGGTAACAGATAGCAATCAGCCCCAGCATTTT	CASRIFRVWEVTDSNQPQHF
.	TRBJ2-7	TRBV11-3	.	TGTGCCAGCAGCTTCTCTAATACGCCCTACGAGCAGTACTTC	CASSFSNTPYEQYF
.	TRBJ1-5	TRBV6-5	TRBD1	TGTGCCAGCAGTTACTCAGGGACAGGGGGTCAGCCCCAGCATTTT	CASSYSGTGGQPQHF
.	TRBJ2-7	TRBV5-4	.	TGTGCCAGCAGCACCGCCCCCGGGAGCCTTTTGTACGAGCAGTACTTC	CASSTAPGSLLYEQYF
.	TRBJ1-1	TRBV4-2	.	TGTGCCAGCAGCCAAGACTCCCCACAGGGAGGGAACACTGAAGCTTTCTTT	CASSQDSPQGGNTEAFF
.	TRBJ2-5	TRBV7-6	TRBD1	TGTGCCAGCAGCTTGGGACAGTGGGCGACCCAGTACTTC	CASSLGQWATQYF
few	TRBJ2-3	TRBV28	.	TGTGCCAGCAGTCCGTGGGGGGAGGGGGTTGGAGATACGCAGTATTTT	CASSPWGEGVGDTQYF
.	TRBJ2-2	TRBV7-2	TRBD1	TGTGCCAGCAGCTCCGGGACAGGGGTTAACACCGGGGAGCTGTTTTTT	CASSSGTGVNTGELFF
.	TRBJ1-3	TRBV5-6	.	TGTGCCAGCAGCTTCTATGGAACTGGAAACACCATATATTTT	CASSFYGTGNTIYF
few	TRBJ2-1	TRBV7-2	TRBD2	TGTGCCAGCAGCTTTAGCGGGACATCTTACTACAATGAGCAGTTCTTC	CASSFSGTSYYNEQFF
.	TRBJ2-7	TRBV6-6	.	TGTGCCAGCAGTCCCTTAGCGGCGGGGCCGTTCTACGAGCAGTACTTC	CASSPLAAGPFYEQYF
.	TRBJ1-1	TRBV5-4	.	TGTGCCAGCAGCTTGGTGGCAGGGAGCACTGAAGCTTTCTTT	CASSLVAGSTEAFF
few	TRBJ1-6	TRBV19	.	TGTGCCAGTACCCCGGCCCGTGGACGATCACCCCTCCACTTT	CASTPARGRSPLHF
few	TRBJ1-4	TRBV10-3	TRBD1	TGTGCCATCAGTGATGAAGTTGGGACAGGTCCATCTAATGAAAAACTGTTTTTT	CAISDEVGTGPSNEKLFF
few	TRBJ2-7	TRBV12-3/TRBV12-4	TRBD2	TGTGCCAGCAGTCCATTACCACTAGCGGGGGACTCCTACGAGCAGTACTTC	CASSPLPLAGDSYEQYF
.	TRBJ1-1	TRBV18	.	TGTGCCAGCCTCTGGGGGAGAAACACTGAAGCTTTCTTT	CASLWGRNTEAFF
few	TRBJ1-5	TRBV12-3/TRBV12-4	TRBD1	TGTGCCAGCAGTCCGTGGGTCGGACAGGGGCCATACAATCAGCCCCAGCATTTT	CASSPWVGQGPYNQPQHF
.	TRBJ2-3	TRBV28	TRBD1	TGTGCCAGCACTATCCTGGGTGCCCGACAGGGTGCGGGCACAGATACGCAGTATTTT	CASTILGARQGAGTDTQYF
.	TRBJ2-3	TRBV7-6	.	TGTGCCAGCAGCCGGACCTATAGCACAGATACGCAGTATTTT	CASSRTYSTDTQYF
many	TRBJ2-3	TRBV7-8	TRBD2	TGTGCCAGCAGCCCAACTAGCGGGAGGGGAGTGGATACGCAGTATTTT	CASSPTSGRGVDTQYF
.	TRBJ2-7	TRBV5-3	.	TGTGCCAGCAGCTTGGGTTACAACTACGAGCAGTACTTC	CASSLGYNYEQYF
.	TRBJ2-7	TRBV4-1	.	TGCGCCAGCAGCCAAGTAGGGGCGGGCGAGCAGTACTTC	CASSQVGAGEQYF
.	TRBJ1-2	TRBV4-1	.	TGCGCCAGCAAGGGACAAAAAGGGCCTAACTATGGCTACACCTTC	CASKGQKGPNYGYTF
.	TRBJ2-1	TRBV11-3	TRBD2	TGTGCCAGCAGCTCCGCTGGCGGGAGCTCCTACAATGAGCAGTTCTTC	CASSSAGGSSYNEQFF
few	TRBJ2-3	TRBV7-2	.	TGTGCCAGCACCTCAGGAGTTGATACGCAGTATTTT	CASTSGVDTQYF
.	TRBJ2-1	TRBV20-1	TRBD1	TGCAGTGCTTTTCACAGGGGGCTAAAACCGAATGAGCAGTTCTTC	CSAFHRGLKPNEQFF
.	TRBJ1-4	TRBV12-3/TRBV12-4	.	TGTGCCAGCAGTTTATGGGATGTGGGTGAAAAACTGTTTTTT	CASSLWDVGEKLFF
once	TRBJ1-6	TRBV18	.	TGTGCCAGCTCACGGACGGATACACCCCTCCACTTT	CASSRTDTPLHF